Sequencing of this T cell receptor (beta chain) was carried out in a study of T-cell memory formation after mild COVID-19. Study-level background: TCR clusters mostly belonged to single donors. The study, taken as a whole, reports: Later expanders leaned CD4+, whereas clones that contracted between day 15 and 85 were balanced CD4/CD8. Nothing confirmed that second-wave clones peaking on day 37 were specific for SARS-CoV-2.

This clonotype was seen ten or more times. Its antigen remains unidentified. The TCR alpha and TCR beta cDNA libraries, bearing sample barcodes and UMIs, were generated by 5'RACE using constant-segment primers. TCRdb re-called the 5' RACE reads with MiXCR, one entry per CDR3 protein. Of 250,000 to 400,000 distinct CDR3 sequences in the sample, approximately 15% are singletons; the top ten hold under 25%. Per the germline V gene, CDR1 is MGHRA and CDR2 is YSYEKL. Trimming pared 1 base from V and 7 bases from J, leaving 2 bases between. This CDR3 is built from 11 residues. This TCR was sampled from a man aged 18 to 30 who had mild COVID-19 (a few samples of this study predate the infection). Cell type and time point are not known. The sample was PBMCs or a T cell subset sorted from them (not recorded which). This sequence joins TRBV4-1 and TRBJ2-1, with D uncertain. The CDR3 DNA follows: TGCGCCAGCAGCCAAGTTAATGAGCAGTTCTTC. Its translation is CASSQVNEQFF.